Presented here are 9 T cell receptor beta chains from one specimen sequenced in a study of identical twins. TCRdb reprocessed the 5' RACE reads with MiXCR, giving one entry per CDR3 protein. This table holds 1.5 million to 2 million distinct CDR3 sequences, about 30% found once. Sequencing was performed on cord blood. All receptors derive from a newborn girl in good health.

About this clonotype itself: A much larger clone differs from this one at a single base, so this may be a read error. J is TRBJ2-3 and V is TRBV5-1; weak D call: TRBD2 (5 bases). V dropped 7 bases and J dropped 6 bases, with 15 bases sitting between them. The V gene's germline CDR1 is SGHRS and CDR2 YFSETQ. The CDR3 is made up of 13 amino acids. The CDR3 DNA is TGCGCCAGCGGCTCAACAGCGGCCGATACGCAGTATTTT. It translates to CASGSTAADTQYF.

This clonotype was seen a handful of times. The rearrangement links TRBV6-2 or TRBV6-3 to TRBJ2-1, with TRBD1 as a possible D gene (6 bases). Trimming took off 7 bases at V and 2 bases at J, with 15 bases between the two ends. Per germline, CDR1 MNHEY and CDR2 SVGEGT. There are 15 residues in the CDR3. CDR3 coding DNA: TGTGCCAGCACCTTGACAGGCCCTACCTACAATGAGCAGTTCTTC. Translating it yields CASTLTGPTYNEQFF.

This clonotype was seen a few times. The chain employs TRBV6-5 and TRBJ2-3; possibly TRBD1 or TRBD2 for D (5 bases each). The CDR3 length is 15 residues. Trimming cost V 0 bases and J 5 bases, with 12 bases left between them. Germline V gene lookup returns CDR1 MNHEY and CDR2 SVGAGI. In DNA form, the CDR3 reads TGTGCCAGCAGTTACTCGAGGGGTTCCGGAGATACGCAGTATTTT. It codes for CASSYSRGSGDTQYF.

The V gene is TRBV27, the J gene TRBJ1-5, with D perhaps TRBD1 (5 bases). Trimming cost V 5 bases and J 2 bases, with 13 bases left between them. Germline V CDR1 and CDR2: MNHEY, SMNVEV (reference sequence). The CDR3 sequence is 15 residues long. DNA for the CDR3: TGTGCCAGCAGTACCAGGGCGTGGGGCAATCAGCCCCAGCATTTT. This sequence encodes CASSTRAWGNQPQHF.

This clonotype was counted many times. The chain employs TRBV6-5 and TRBJ1-2, with D possibly TRBD1 on 6 matching bases. The CDR3 has 14 amino acids. Trimming pared 6 bases from V and 5 bases from J, leaving 16 bases between. CDR1 is MNHEY, CDR2 SVGAGI, per germline. The CDR3 reads CASRVQGGGYGYTF. The CDR3 bases are TGTGCCAGCAGGGTACAGGGAGGTGGATATGGCTACACCTTC.

This clonotype has just a few counts. The chain combines TRBV12-3 or TRBV12-4 with TRBJ1-1, with D uncertain. There are 13 residues in the CDR3. Deletions cut 4 bases from V and 5 bases from J, with 11 bases between. The CDR3 sequence is CASSSRRWTEAFF. The CDR3 nucleotides read TGTGCCAGCAGTTCCCGACGATGGACTGAAGCTTTCTTT.

This clonotype showed up just a few times. The chain carries TRBV7-2 and TRBJ2-3; TRBD2 agrees at 7 bases. The CDR3 extends over 14 amino acids. The V segment lost 1 base and the J segment 10 bases; nucleotides outside the gene matches: 8. The V gene's germline CDR1 is SGHTA and CDR2 FQGNSA. The CDR3 protein is CASSLGLAKSSQYF. Here the CDR3 DNA reads TGTGCCAGCAGCTTAGGACTAGCCAAGAGTTCGCAGTATTTT.

To note about this clonotype: The junction does not match germline at one end; this may be a read error. The V call is TRBV7-7, the J call TRBJ2-1; 7 bases line up with TRBD2. The CDR3 is made up of 16 amino acids. Germline CDR1 and CDR2: SSHAT and FNYEAQ (reference sequence). The CDR3 DNA sequence: TGTGCTAGCAGCCCATGGGGGGGTAGCGTTTACAATGAGCAGTTCTTC. Its translation: CASSPWGGSVYNEQFF.

This sequence joins TRBV24-1 and TRBJ2-2; no definite D call. The CDR3 is 13 residues long. Trimming removed 4 bases at V and 6 bases at J, with 8 bases between. Germline values: CDR1 KGHDR, CDR2 SFDVKD. The CDR3 sequence: CATSEDIPGELFF. CDR3 DNA: TGTGCCACCAGTGAAGATATCCCCGGGGAGCTGTTTTTT.